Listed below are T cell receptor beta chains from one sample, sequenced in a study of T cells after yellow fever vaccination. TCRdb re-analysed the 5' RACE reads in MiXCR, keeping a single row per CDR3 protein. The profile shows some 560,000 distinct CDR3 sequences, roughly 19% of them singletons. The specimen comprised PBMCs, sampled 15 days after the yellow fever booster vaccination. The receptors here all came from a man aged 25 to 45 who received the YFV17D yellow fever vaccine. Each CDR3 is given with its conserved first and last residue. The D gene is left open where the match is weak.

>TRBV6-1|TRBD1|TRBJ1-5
CASKLGTGDNQPQHF
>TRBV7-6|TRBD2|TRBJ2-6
CASSLESGSSGANVLTF
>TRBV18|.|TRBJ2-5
CASSTLGETQYF
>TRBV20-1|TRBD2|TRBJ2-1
CSADELAGARNEQFF
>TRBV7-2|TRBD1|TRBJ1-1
CASSLFRQGAGTEAFF
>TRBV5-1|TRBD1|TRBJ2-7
CASSYGTDYEQYF
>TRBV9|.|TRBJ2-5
CASSVAKGPPETQYF
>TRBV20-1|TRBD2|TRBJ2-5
CSARGSGRQGETQYF
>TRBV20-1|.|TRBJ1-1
CSASPLGQMNTEAFF
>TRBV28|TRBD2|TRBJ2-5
CASRLAAETQYF
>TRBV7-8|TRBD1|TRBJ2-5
CASSHGTDQETQYF
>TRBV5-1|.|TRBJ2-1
CASSLERPYNEQFF
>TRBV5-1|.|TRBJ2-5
CATAEGDTGTGITQYF
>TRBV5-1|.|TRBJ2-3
CASSLLGRPEADTQYF
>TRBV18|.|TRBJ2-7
CASSPPQGRRFF
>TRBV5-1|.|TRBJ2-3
CASSLSESTDTQYF
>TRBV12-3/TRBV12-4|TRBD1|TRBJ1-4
CAIQQGGDEKLFF
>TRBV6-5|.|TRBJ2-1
CASSYSSLALSYNEQFF
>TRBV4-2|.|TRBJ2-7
CASSPGDPLRYEQYF
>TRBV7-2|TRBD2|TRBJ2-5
CASSPQRLGRGETQYF
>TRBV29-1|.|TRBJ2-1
CSVAKSNEQFF
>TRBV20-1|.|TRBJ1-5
CSARDLSNQPQHF
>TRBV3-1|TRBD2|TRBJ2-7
CASSTAGLAGGQEQYF
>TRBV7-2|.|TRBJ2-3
CASSPLYFTDTQYF
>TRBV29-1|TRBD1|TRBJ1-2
CSVGNTGQGVGGYTF
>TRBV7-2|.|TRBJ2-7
CASSNTPVQYF
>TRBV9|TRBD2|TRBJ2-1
CASSAEVAGTGGEQFF
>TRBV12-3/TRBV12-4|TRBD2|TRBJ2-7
CASTGGASYEQYF
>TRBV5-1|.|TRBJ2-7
CASSKAYPSSYEQYF
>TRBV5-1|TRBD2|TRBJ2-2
CASSWPGLADNRANTGELFF
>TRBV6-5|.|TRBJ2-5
CASSYWQDDGGQETQYF
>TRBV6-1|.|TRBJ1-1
CASGPRRGTEAFF
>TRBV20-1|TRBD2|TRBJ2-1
CSVVGTRKTGEQFF
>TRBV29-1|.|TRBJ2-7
CSATWDPSGEQYF
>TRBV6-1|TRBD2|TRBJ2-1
CASSPGLVHEQFF
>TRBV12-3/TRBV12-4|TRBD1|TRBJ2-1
CASTLGTGYNEQFF
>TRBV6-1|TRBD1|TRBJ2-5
CASSTGQGLKTQYF
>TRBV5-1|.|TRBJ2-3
CASSLAMTTDTQYF
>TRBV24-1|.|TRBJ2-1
CATSETQSWASSYNEQFF
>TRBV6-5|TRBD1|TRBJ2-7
CASSSTGGLGEQYF
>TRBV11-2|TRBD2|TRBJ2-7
CASSLVTLAGGYGYEQYF
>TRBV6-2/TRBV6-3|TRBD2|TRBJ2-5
CASSRPAGGGETQYF
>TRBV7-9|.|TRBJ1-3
CASSPGSFSGNTIYF
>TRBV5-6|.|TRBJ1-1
CASSLVLLNTEAFF
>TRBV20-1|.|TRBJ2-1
CSALPSASSYNEQFF
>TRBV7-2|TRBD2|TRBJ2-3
CASSVGLALGTDTQYF
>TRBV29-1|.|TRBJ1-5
CSVDVRGFGAGQPQHF
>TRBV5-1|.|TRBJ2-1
CASSTVGESEQFF
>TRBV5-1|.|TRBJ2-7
CASSLRSAADEQYF
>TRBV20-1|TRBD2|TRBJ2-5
CSARNVAGYQETQYF
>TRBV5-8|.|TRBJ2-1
CASSLEQSSYNEQFF
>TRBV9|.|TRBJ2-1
CASSVKPLVGGDEQFF
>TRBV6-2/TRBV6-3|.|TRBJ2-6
CASSYSRNMGIGANVLTF
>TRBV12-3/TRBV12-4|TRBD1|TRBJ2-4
CASSSLQGNIQYF